The entry below gives a single TCR beta chain sequence along with its context. No antigen is known for it. A 5'RACE template-switching step, the method used to make TCR cDNA, added a universal primer site and UMIs. One entry per CDR3 protein results from TCRdb running MiXCR on the 5' RACE reads. Here the sample spans some 600,000 distinct CDR3 sequences, around a sixth being singletons. The data derive from a study of T cells after yellow fever vaccination. CDR3 length: 16 amino acids. The J segment lost 0 bases and the V segment lost 2 bases, leaving 7 bases of the junction unmatched. Germline values: CDR1 SGHDT, CDR2 YYEEEE. General study points: A large majority of primary-vaccination clones showed up again after the booster (about 97% CD4, around 90% CD8). Faster peaking, at day 5 versus 15, marked a secondary response that was weaker.

Material: PBMCs, obtained around 5 days after the first yellow fever vaccination. The sequence was collected from a man between 18 and 35 years old who received the YFV17D yellow fever vaccine. The V gene is TRBV5-6, the J gene TRBJ2-7; 8 bases match TRBD1. As DNA, the CDR3 is TGTGCCAGCAGCTTTTGGACAGGGCTAGACTCCTACGAGCAGTACTTC. Translation: CASSFWTGLDSYEQYF.